The 2 T cell receptor beta chains given below trace back to one sample, sequenced in a study of circulating CD8 cells and anti-PD-1 response in melanoma (dated by TCRdb to 2019 to 2021). Using a BD FACSAria II cell sorter, four subsets defined by PD-1 and/or TIGIT were sorted from live CD3+CD8+TCRalphabeta+ cells. The data were produced on a NextSeq 500. TCR libraries were prepared from approximately 14 ng of total RNA with the QIAseq Immune Repertoire RNA Library Kit, Human TCR Panel. TCRdb's own reprocessing of the public reads used fastp at Q25 and MiXCR and kept productive beta chains. A single entry per CDR3 protein holds the most common genes and DNA from its merged rows. This sample holds fewer than 450 distinct CDR3 sequences; 9.3% were observed only once. The ten largest make up approximately 56% of the sample. The material was CD8+ T cells from PBMCs, obtained at baseline or after one month of anti-PD-1 therapy (not recorded which). These receptors all come from a human donor with melanoma.

Judged by abundance, this clonotype is large. The chain carries TRBV7-2 and TRBJ2-1; tentative D call: TRBD2 (6 bases). V lost 6 bases and J lost 4, with 13 bases in between. Per the germline V gene, CDR1 is SGHTA and CDR2 is FQGNSA. The CDR3 loop spans 14 amino acids. The CDR3 is CASRLATAYNEQFF. In nucleotides, the CDR3 is TGTGCCAGCAGGCTAGCGACCGCTTACAATGAGCAGTTCTTC.

By share, this clonotype ranks as medium-sized. The V and J genes are TRBV20-1 and TRBJ2-5; D perhaps matches TRBD2 (5 bases). The CDR3 sequence is 12 residues long. Germline V gene lookup returns CDR1 DFQATT and CDR2 SNEGSKA (reference sequence). V was clipped by 1 base and J by 5 bases, with 8 bases between them. This chain's CDR3 is CSARARRETQYF. Here the CDR3 DNA reads TGCAGTGCTAGAGCGAGGAGGGAGACCCAGTACTTC.